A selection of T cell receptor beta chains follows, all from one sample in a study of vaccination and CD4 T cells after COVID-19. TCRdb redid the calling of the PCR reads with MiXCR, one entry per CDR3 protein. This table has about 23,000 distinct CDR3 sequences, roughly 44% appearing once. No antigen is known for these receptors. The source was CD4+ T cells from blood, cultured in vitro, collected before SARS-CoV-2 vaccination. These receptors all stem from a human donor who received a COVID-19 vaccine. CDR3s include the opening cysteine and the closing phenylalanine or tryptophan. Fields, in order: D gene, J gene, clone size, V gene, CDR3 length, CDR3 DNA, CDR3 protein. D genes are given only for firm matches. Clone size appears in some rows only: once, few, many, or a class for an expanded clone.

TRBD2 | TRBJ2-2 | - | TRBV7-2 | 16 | TGTGCCAGCAGCTTAGATGTCGGGGGGAGTACCGGGGAGCTGTTTTTT | CASSLDVGGSTGELFF
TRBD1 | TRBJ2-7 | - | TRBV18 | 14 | TGTGCCAGCTCACCACTAGGACAGGGCTACGAGCAGTACTTC | CASSPLGQGYEQYF
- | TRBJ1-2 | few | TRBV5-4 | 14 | TGTGCCAGCAGCCATCCTCTGGGGGAGCCGGGCTACACCTTC | CASSHPLGEPGYTF
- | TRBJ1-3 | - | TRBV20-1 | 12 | TGCAGTGCTAGAGTGCACCAAAACACCATATATTTT | CSARVHQNTIYF
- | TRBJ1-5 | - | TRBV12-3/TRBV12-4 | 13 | TGTGCCAGCAGTACAGGGATTTATCAGCCCCAGCATTTT | CASSTGIYQPQHF
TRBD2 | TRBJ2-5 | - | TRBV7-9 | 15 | TGTGCCAGCAGCTTATTAAGACTAGCGGGGGAGACCCAGTACTTC | CASSLLRLAGETQYF
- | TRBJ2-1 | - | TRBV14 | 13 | TGTGCCAGCAGGGGGCTCACCCACAATGAGCAGTTCTTC | CASRGLTHNEQFF
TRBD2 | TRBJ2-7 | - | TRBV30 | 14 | TGTGCCTGGAGTGGGGGGGGAGGCAACTACGAGCAGTACTTC | CAWSGGGGNYEQYF
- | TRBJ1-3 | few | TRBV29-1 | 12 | TGCAGCGCGCGGACTTCGGCGGACACCATATATTTT | CSARTSADTIYF
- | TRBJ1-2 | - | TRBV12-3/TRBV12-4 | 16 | TGTGCCAGCAGCCGTGGAAGGGGGGGCAACCTCTATGGCTACACCTTC | CASSRGRGGNLYGYTF
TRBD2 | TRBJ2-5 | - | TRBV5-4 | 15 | TGTGCCAGCAGCTCCGTGACTAGCTCTGGGCAGACCCAGTACTTC | CASSSVTSSGQTQYF
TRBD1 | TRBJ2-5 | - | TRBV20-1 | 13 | TGCAGCGCAGGACAGGGTAGTCGGGAGACCCAGTACTTC | CSAGQGSRETQYF
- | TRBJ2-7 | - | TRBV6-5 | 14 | TGTGCCAGCAGTTACTCGATGCGGAACTACGAGCAGTACTTC | CASSYSMRNYEQYF
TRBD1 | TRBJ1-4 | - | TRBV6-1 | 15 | TGTGCCAGCAGTAAAGCCGGGACAGGGAATGAAAAACTGTTTTTT | CASSKAGTGNEKLFF
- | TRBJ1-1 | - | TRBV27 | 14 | TGTGCCAGCAGTTTCAATCCTGGGGGCACTGAAGCTTTCTTT | CASSFNPGGTEAFF
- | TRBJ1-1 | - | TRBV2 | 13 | TGTGCCAGCAGTGAACAGATTCTCTCGGAAGCTTTCTTT | CASSEQILSEAFF
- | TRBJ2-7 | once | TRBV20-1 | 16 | TGCAGTGCTAGAAGGCTTTTGGGGGGGCCTTCCTACGAGCAGTACTTC | CSARRLLGGPSYEQYF
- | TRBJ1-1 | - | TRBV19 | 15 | TGTGCCAGTAGTGCAGCACAGGGATTAAACACTGAAGCTTTCTTT | CASSAAQGLNTEAFF
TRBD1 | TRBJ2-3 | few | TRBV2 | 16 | TGTGCCAGCAGTGGGGTACAGGGGTTGGGTGAAGATACGCAGTATTTT | CASSGVQGLGEDTQYF
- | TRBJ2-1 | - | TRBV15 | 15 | TGTGCCACCAGCAGACTGAATTACGACCGCAATGAGCAGTTCTTC | CATSRLNYDRNEQFF
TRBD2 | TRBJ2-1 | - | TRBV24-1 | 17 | TGTGCCACCAGTGAGAGAACAGGACTAGCGGGGGGCGATGAGCAGTTCTTC | CATSERTGLAGGDEQFF
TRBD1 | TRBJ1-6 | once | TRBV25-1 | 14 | TGTGCCAGCAGTCGGGGACAGACAAATTCACCCCTCCACTTT | CASSRGQTNSPLHF
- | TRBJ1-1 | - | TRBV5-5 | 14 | TGTGCCAGCAGCACTTTGGGGATGAACACTGAAGCTTTCTTT | CASSTLGMNTEAFF
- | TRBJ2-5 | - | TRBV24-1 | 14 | TGTGCCACCAGTGGGGGGCAAAAGATGGAGACCCAGTACTTC | CATSGGQKMETQYF
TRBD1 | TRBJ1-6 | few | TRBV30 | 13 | TGTGCCTACGGACAGGGGGAAAATTCACCCCTCCACTTT | CAYGQGENSPLHF
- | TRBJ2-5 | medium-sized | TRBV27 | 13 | TGTGCCAGCAGTTTCCGCGGAAAAGAGACCCAGTACTTC | CASSFRGKETQYF
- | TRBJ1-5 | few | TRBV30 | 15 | TGTGCCTGGAGTGTATTTAAGGAGGCAGGTCAGCCCCAGCATTTT | CAWSVFKEAGQPQHF
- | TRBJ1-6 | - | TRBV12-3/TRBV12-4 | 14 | TGTGCCAGCAGTTTACGGGGGGCAGGGTCACCCCTCCACTTT | CASSLRGAGSPLHF
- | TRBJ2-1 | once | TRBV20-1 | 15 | TGCAGTGCTAGAGATAGGAGGGGAGCCTACAATGAGCAGTTCTTC | CSARDRRGAYNEQFF
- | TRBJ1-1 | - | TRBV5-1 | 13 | TGCGCCAGCAGCTTAACAGGAGCCAATGAAGCTTTCTTT | CASSLTGANEAFF
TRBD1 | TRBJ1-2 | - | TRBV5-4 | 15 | TGTGCCAGCAGCCAGGGACAGCTTGGGGTCTATGGCTACACCTTC | CASSQGQLGVYGYTF
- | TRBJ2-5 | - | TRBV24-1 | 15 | TGTGCCACCAGTGATCATTCCGAGATACGAGAGACCCAGTACTTC | CATSDHSEIRETQYF
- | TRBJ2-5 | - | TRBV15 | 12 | TGTGCCACCAGCAGCCGTAGGGAGACCCAGTACTTC | CATSSRRETQYF
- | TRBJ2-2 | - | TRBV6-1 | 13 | TGTGCCAGCAGTGATGAGGGGACCGGGGAGCTGTTTTTT | CASSDEGTGELFF
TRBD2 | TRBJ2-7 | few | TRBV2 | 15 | TGTGCCAGCAGTGAAGTGCGGGGGGCCTCCTACGAGCAGTACTTC | CASSEVRGASYEQYF
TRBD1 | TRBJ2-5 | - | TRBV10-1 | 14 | TGCGCCAGCAGCGAGGTCGGGACAGGAGAGACCCAGGACTTC | CASSEVGTGETQDF
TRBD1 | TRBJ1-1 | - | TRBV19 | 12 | TGTGCAACAGGGGGGTTGAACACTGAAGCTTTCTTT | CATGGLNTEAFF
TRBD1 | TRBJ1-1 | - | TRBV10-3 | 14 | TGTGCCATCAGTGCATACAGGGGGGGCACTGAAGCTTTCTTT | CAISAYRGGTEAFF
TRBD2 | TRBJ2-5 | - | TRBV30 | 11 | TGTGCATTTAGGGCGGGGGGGACCCAGTACTTC | CAFRAGGTQYF
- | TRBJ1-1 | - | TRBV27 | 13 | TGTGCCAGCAGGTGGGCGGGGGCGGGTGAAGCTTTCTTT | CASRWAGAGEAFF
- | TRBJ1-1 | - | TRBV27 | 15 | TGTGCCAGCACCGGCAACAGTGAAGCCGGGACTGAAGCTTTCTTT | CASTGNSEAGTEAFF
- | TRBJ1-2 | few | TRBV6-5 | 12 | TGTGCCAGCAGTTACGGTTTCTATGGCTACACCTTC | CASSYGFYGYTF
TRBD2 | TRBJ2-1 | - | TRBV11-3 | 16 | TGTGCCAGCAGCCCCCTCTCTAGCGGGGGGGCGAATGAGCAGTTCTTC | CASSPLSSGGANEQFF
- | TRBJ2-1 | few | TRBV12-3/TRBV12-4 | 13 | TGTGCCAGCAGCCAACACAGTTTGAATGAGCAGTTCTTC | CASSQHSLNEQFF
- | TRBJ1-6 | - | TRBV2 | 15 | TGTGCCAGCAGTGAATCTACAGGCCTTAATTCACCCCTCCACTTT | CASSESTGLNSPLHF